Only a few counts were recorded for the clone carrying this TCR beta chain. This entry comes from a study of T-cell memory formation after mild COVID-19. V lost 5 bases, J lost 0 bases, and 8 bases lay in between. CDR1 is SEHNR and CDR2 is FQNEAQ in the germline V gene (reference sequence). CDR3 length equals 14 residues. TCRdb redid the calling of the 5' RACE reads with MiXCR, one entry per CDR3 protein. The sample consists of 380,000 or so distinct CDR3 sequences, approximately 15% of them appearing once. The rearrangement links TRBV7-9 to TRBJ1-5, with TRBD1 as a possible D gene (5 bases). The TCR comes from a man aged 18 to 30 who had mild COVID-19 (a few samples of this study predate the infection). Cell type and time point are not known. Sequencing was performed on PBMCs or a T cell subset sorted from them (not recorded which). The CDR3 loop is CASSGTDSNQPQHF. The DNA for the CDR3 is TGTGCCAGCAGCGGGACTGATAGCAATCAGCCCCAGCATTTT.